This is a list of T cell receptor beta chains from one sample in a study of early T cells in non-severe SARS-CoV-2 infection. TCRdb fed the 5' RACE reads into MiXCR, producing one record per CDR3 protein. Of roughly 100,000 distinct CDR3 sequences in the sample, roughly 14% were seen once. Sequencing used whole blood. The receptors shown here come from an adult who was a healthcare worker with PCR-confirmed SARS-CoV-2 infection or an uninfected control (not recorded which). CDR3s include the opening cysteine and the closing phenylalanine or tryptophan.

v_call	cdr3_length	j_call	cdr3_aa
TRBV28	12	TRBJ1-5	CASDLSNQPQHF
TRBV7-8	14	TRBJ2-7	CASSPKAGVGEQYF
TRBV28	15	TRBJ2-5	CASSSHEGRRETQYF
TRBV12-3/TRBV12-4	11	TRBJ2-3	CASTITDTQYF
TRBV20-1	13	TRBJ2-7	CSAGRGPLLEQYF
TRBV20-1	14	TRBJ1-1	CSATLQGVYTEAFF
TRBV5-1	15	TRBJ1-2	CASSLDPGTNYGYTF
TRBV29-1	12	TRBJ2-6	CSINSGANVLTF
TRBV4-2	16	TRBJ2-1	CASSQDLSRSLNEQFF
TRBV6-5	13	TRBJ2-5	CASSYQAQETQYF
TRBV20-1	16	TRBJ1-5	CSVPEGRSGFNQPQHF
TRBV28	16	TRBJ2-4	CASSQGRAGAKNIQYF
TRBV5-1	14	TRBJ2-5	CASSLSGQAETQYF
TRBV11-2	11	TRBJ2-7	CASSPNHEQYF
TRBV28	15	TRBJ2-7	CASSPLAGGFYEQYF
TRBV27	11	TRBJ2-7	CASGSWSMQYF
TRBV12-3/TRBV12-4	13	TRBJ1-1	CASSHGSGTEAFF
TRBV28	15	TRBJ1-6	CASSLSVRVGEPLHF
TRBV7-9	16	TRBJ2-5	CASSQMELAYQETQYF
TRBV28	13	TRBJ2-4	CASNDRSFSIQYF
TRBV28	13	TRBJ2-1	CASSQNRVASQFF
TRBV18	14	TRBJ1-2	CASSPQGRRGGYTF
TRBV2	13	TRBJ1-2	CASTSGRAYGYTF
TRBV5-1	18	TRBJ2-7	CASSSGLAGGLSSYEQYF
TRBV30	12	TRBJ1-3	CAWTEPGNTIYF
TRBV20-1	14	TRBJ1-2	CSARGYSVSYGYTF
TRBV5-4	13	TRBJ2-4	CASSFGQKNIQYF
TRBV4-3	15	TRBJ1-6	CASSQQSSYNSPLHF
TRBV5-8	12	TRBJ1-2	CASSFGQPPDTF
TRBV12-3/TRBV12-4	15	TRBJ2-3	CASSFGRPPTDTQYF
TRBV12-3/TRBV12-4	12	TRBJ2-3	CASSFTRDTQYF
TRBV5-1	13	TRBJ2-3	CASSLVDSDTQYF
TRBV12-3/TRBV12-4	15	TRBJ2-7	CASSPRTETAYEQYF
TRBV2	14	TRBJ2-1	CASRARTSYNEQFF
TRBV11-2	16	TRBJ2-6	CASSRWGQSGANVLTF
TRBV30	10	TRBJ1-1	CAGARVLAFF
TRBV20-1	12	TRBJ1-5	CSAREGDQPQHF
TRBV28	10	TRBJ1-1	CASSQGHPSF
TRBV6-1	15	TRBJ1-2	CASSLTPGHVYGYTF
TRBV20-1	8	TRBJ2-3	CRIHTQYF
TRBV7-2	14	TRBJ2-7	CASSVGLAEYEQYF
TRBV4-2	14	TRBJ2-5	CASSQDSGRETQYF
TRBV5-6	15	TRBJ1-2	CASSPQGGGTYGYTF
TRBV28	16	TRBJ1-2	CASSFFGGRVNYGYTF
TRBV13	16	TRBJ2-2	CASSPGQGGSTGELFF
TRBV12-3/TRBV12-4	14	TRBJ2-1	CASSLLAGYNEQFF
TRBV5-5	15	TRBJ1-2	CASSGTGGLGYGYTF
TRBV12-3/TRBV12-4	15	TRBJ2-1	CASSFPGTFYNEQFF
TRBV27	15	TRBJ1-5	CASSLSIMGHQPQHF
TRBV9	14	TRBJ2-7	CASSPRLATYEQYF
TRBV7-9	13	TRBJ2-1	CVSKLTVNNEQFF
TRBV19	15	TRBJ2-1	CASSIGGLSYNEQFF
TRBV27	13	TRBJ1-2	CASSFQGADGYTF
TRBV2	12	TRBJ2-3	CASSERTDTQYF
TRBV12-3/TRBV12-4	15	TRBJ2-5	CASSFSSGYQETQYF